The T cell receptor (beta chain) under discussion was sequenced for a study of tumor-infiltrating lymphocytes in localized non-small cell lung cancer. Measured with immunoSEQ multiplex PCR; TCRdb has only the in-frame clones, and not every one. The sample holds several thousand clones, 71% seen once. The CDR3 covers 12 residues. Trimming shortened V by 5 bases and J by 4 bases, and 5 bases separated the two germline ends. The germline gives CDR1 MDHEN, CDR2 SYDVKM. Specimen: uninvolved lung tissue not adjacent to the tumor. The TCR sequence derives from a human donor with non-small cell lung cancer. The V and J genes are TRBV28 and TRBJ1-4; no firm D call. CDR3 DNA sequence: TGTGCCAGCAGTCCTGTTAATGAAAAACTGTTTTTT. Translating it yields CASSPVNEKLFF.